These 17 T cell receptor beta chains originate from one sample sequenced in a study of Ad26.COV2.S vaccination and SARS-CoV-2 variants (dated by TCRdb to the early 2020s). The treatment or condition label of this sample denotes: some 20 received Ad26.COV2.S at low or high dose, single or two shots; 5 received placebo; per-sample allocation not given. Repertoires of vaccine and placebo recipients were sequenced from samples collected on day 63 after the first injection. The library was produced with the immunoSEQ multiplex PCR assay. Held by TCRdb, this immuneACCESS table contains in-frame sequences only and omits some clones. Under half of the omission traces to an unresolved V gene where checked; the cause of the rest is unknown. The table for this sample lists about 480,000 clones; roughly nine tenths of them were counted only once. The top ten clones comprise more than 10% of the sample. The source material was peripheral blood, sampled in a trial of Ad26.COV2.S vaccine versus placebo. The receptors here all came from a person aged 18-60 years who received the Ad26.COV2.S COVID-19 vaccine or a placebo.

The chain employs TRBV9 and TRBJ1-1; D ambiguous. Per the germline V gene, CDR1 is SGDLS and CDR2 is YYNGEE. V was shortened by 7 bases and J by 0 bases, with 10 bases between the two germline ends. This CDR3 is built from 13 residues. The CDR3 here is CASGRLMNTEAFF. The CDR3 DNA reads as TGTGCCAGCGGGCGGTTAATGAACACTGAAGCTTTCTTT.

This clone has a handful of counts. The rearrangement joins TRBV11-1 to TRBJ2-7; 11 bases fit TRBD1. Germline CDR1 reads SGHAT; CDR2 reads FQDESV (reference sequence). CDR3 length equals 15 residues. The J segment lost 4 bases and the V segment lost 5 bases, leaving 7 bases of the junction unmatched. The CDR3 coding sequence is TGTGCCAGCAGCCCTACCGGGACAGGGGGATACGAGCAGTACTTC. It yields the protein CASSPTGTGGYEQYF.

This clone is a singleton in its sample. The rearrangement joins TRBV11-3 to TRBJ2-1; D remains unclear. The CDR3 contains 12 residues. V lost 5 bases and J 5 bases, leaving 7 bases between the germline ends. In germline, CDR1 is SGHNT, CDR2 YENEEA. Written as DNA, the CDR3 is TGTGCCAGCAGCCGAGGAGACAATGAGCAGTTCTTC. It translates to CASSRGDNEQFF.

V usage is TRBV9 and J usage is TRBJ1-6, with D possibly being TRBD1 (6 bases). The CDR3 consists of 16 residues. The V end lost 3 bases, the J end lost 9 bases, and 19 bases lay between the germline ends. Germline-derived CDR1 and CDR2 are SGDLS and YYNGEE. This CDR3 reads CASSDIGGVLGSPLHF. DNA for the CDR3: TGTGCCAGCAGCGACATAGGGGGGGTCCTGGGTTCACCCCTCCACTTT.

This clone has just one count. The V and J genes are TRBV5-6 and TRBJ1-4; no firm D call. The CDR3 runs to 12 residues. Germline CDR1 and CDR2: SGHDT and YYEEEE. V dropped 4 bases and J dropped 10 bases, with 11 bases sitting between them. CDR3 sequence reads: CASSPPRGKLFF. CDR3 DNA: TGTGCCAGCAGCCCCCCTCGAGGAAAACTGTTTTTT.

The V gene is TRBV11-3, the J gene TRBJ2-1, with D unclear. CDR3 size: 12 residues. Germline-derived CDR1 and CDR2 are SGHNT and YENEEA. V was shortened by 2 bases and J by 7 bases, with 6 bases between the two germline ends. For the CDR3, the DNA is TGTGCCAGCAGCTTACTCCATAATGAGCAGTTCTTC. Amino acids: CASSLLHNEQFF.

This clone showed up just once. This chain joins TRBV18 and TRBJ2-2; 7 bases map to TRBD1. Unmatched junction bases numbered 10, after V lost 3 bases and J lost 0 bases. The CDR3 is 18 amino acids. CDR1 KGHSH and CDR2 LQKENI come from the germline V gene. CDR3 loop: CASSPRPPGTANTGELFF. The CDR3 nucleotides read TGTGCCAGCTCACCTCGCCCACCCGGGACAGCGAACACCGGGGAGCTGTTTTTT.

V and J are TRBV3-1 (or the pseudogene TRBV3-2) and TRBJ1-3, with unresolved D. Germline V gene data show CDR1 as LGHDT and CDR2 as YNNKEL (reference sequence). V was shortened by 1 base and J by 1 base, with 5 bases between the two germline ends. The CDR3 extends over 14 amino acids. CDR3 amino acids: CASSQGRSGNTIYF. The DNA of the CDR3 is TGTGCCAGCAGCCAAGGACGGTCTGGAAACACCATATATTTT.

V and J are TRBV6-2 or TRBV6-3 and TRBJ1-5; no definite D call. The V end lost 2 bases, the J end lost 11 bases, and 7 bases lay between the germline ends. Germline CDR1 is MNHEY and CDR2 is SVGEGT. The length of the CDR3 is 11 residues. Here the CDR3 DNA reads TGTGCCAGCAGTTACGGAACGGCCCAGCATTTT. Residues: CASSYGTAQHF.

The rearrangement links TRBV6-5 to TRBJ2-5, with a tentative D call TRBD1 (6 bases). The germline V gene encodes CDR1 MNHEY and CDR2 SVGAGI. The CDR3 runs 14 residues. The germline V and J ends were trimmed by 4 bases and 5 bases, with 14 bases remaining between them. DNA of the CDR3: TGTGCCAGCAGTTCCAAGGGCAGGGGTGAGACCCAGTACTTC. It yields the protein CASSSKGRGETQYF.

The CDR3 bases are TGCGCCAGCAGCTTGTTCCGTCAGGATGAAGCTTTCTTT. Protein product: CASSLFRQDEAFF. The V gene is TRBV5-1, the J gene TRBJ1-1; the D is unclear. The CDR3 has 13 residues. Between the trimmed V and J ends, which lost 1 base and 7 bases, there was a span of 11 bases. The V gene's germline CDR1 is SGHRS and CDR2 YFSETQ. The full variable domain, completed using reference TRBV5-1 and TRBJ1-1, is KAGVTQTPRYLIKTRGQQVTLSCSPISGHRSVSWYQQTPGQGLQFLFEYFSETQRNKGNFPGRFSGRQFSNSRSEMNVSTLELGDSALYLCASSLFRQDEAFFGQGTRLTVV.

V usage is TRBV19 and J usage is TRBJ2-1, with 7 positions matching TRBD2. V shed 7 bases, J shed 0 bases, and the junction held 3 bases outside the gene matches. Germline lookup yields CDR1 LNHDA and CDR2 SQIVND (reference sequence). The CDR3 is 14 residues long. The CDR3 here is CASKRGSSYNEQFF. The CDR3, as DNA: TGTGCCAGTAAGCGGGGCAGCTCCTACAATGAGCAGTTCTTC. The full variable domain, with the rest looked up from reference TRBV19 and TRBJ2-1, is DGGITQSPKYLFRKEGQNVTLSCEQNLNHDAMYWYRQDPGQGLRLIYYSQIVNDFQKGDIAEGYSVSREKKESFPLTVTSAQKNPTAFYLCASKRGSSYNEQFFGPGTRLTVL.

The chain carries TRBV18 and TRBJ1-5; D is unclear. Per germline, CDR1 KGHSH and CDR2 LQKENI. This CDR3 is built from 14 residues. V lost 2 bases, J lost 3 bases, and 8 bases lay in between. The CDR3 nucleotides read TGTGCCAGCTCACCATTAGGCTTCAATCAGCCCCAGCATTTT. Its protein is CASSPLGFNQPQHF.

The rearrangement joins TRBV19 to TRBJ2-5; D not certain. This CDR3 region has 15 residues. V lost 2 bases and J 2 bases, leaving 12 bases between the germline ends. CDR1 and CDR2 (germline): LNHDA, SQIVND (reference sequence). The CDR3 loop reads CASSIQGRNQETQYF. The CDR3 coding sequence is TGTGCCAGTAGTATACAAGGAAGGAATCAAGAGACCCAGTACTTC.

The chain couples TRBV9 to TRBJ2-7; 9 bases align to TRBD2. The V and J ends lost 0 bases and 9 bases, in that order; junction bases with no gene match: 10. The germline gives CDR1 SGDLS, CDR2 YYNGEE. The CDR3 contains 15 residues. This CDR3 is CASSVGSSGITVQYF. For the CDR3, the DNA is TGTGCCAGCAGCGTAGGGTCTAGCGGGATAACCGTGCAGTACTTC.

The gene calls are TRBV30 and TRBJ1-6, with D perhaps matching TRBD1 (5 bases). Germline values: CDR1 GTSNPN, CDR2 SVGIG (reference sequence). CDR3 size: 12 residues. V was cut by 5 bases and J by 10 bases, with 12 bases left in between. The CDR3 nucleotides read TGTGCCTGGGCCAGGGTCGTCTCACCCCTCCACTTT. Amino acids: CAWARVVSPLHF.

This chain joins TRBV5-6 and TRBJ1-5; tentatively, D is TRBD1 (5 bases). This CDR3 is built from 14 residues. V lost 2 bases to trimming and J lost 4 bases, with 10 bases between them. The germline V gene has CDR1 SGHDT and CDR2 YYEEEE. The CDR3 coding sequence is TGTGCCAGCAGCTTTGCAGGGATGAATCAGCCCCAGCATTTT. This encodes CASSFAGMNQPQHF.